This T cell receptor beta chain was obtained from a study of T cell responses to AZD1222 COVID-19 vaccine. General observations from the study: Of spike-specific TCRs, nearly half reportedly target regions left unmutated in variants. At study baseline, merely five or six AZD1222 recipients were seropositive. The study found Spike-specific TCR breadth and depth rose after two AZD1222 doses. Donors skewed white British and female; clonal diversity was possibly underestimated.

Remarks on this clone: Its antigen is unknown.

Repertoires were generated with immunoSEQ multiplex PCR, while TCRdb's copy carries only in-frame clones and drops some. In the table there are under 110,000 clones, approximately 90% of which are singletons. CDR3 length equals 15 residues. V lost 5 bases to trimming and J lost 2 bases, with 12 bases between them. CDR1 and CDR2 (germline): KGHDR, SFDVKD. The origin of this receptor is an adult in good health. The V gene is TRBV24-1, the J gene TRBJ1-5, with a weak D call TRBD1 (5 bases). The starting material was peripheral blood, obtained on day 0 of AZD1222 vaccination. The CDR3 spells CATSGGGGGNQPQHF. The CDR3 DNA follows: TGTGCCACCAGTGGGGGTGGAGGGGGCAATCAGCCCCAGCATTTT.